The rows below give T cell receptor beta chains drawn from one sample of a study of OX40 agonist ivuxolimab in advanced cancers. The protocol was immunoSEQ multiplex PCR, while the TCRdb copy is restricted to in-frame clones and leaves out a portion. Among 60,000 to 80,000 clones listed, around 84% were seen once. The material was CD4+ or CD8+ T cells sorted from blood, obtained in a trial of the OX40 agonist ivuxolimab. These TCRs come from an adult with an advanced solid tumor such as melanoma, head and neck, liver or kidney cancer. Each CDR3 is given with its conserved first and last residue. A D gene is named only where the DNA matches it firmly. Clone size appears in some rows only: once, few, many, or a class for an expanded clone.

v_gene	d_gene	abundance	j_gene	CDR3aa	CDR3nt
TRBV27	-	-	TRBJ2-7	CASRVASAGSREQYF	TGTGCCAGCCGTGTCGCCTCGGCAGGGTCGCGGGAGCAGTACTTC
TRBV7-8	-	-	TRBJ2-1	CASSLAPQANEQFF	TGTGCCAGCAGCTTAGCCCCCCAGGCCAATGAGCAGTTCTTC
TRBV28	-	once	TRBJ1-2	CASSEQEGGYTF	TGTGCCAGCAGTGAACAGGAGGGTGGCTACACCTTC
TRBV27	-	-	TRBJ2-7	CASSFRGPYEQYF	TGTGCCAGCAGTTTTAGGGGTCCCTACGAGCAGTACTTC
TRBV11-3	-	-	TRBJ1-5	CASSLDRRQADQPQHF	TGTGCCAGCAGCTTAGATCGCCGGCAGGCGGATCAGCCCCAGCATTTT
TRBV11-2	TRBD1	-	TRBJ1-2	CASSFWDRVGYTF	TGTGCCAGCAGCTTTTGGGACAGGGTTGGCTACACCTTC
TRBV6-5	TRBD1	-	TRBJ2-3	CASSATGQGTDTQYF	TGTGCCAGCAGTGCTACGGGACAGGGAACAGATACGCAGTATTTT
TRBV30	-	-	TRBJ2-6	CAWSRGGDRANVLTF	TGTGCCTGGAGCCGGGGCGGGGACAGGGCCAACGTCCTGACTTTC
TRBV7-2	-	once	TRBJ2-7	CASQFATSPSYEQYF	TGTGCCAGCCAATTCGCCACTTCTCCGTCCTACGAGCAGTACTTC
TRBV27	-	-	TRBJ2-1	CASSLREQHEQFF	TGTGCCAGCAGTTTAAGGGAGCAACATGAGCAGTTCTTC
TRBV27	TRBD1	-	TRBJ1-4	CASRDREKGEKLFF	TGTGCCAGCCGCGACAGGGAGAAGGGTGAAAAACTGTTTTTT
TRBV2	TRBD2	-	TRBJ2-5	CASRLEREGGETQYF	TGTGCCAGCAGACTTGAGCGGGAGGGAGGAGAGACCCAGTACTTC
TRBV5-1	-	-	TRBJ2-7	CASSITGTSDYEQYF	TGCGCCAGCAGCATTACCGGGACATCCGACTACGAGCAGTACTTC
TRBV28	-	-	TRBJ1-1	CASSIYQTEAFF	TGTGCCAGCAGTATTTACCAAACCGAAGCTTTCTTT
TRBV25-1	TRBD2	-	TRBJ2-7	CASSANSGRGSYEQYF	TGTGCCAGCAGTGCAAATAGCGGGAGGGGGTCCTACGAGCAGTACTTC
TRBV30	TRBD1	-	TRBJ2-3	CAWVDPGGSDTQYF	TGTGCCTGGGTTGACCCAGGGGGTTCAGATACGCAGTATTTT
TRBV18	-	-	TRBJ1-2	CASSHVQEPYGYTF	TGTGCCAGCTCGCACGTTCAGGAGCCCTATGGCTACACCTTC
TRBV11-2	TRBD1	-	TRBJ1-5	CASSSDRGFNQPQHF	TGTGCCAGCAGTTCCGACAGGGGCTTCAATCAGCCCCAGCATTTT
TRBV27	TRBD1	-	TRBJ2-7	CASSKDRDAYEQYF	TGTGCCAGCAGTAAGGACAGGGATGCCTACGAGCAGTACTTC
TRBV7-2	-	few	TRBJ2-3	CASSLSYSLAQDTQYF	TGTGCCAGCAGCTTAAGTTACTCACTAGCACAGGATACGCAGTATTTT
TRBV6-5	TRBD2	-	TRBJ2-7	CASRREASEQYF	TGTGCCAGCAGGCGGGAGGCCAGCGAGCAGTACTTC
TRBV28	-	medium-sized	TRBJ1-1	CASSLTGTEAFF	TGTGCCAGCAGTCTTACCGGGACAGAAGCTTTCTTT
TRBV6-6	TRBD1	-	TRBJ2-1	CASSYSGQFPGNEQFF	TGTGCCAGCAGTTACTCGGGACAGTTTCCCGGTAATGAGCAGTTCTTC
TRBV2	-	-	TRBJ2-1	CASSEARASQPPQFF	TGTGCCAGCAGTGAAGCGCGAGCCTCCCAGCCCCCGCAGTTCTTC
TRBV9	-	once	TRBJ1-3	CASSPRALYSGNTIYF	TGTGCCAGCAGCCCACGGGCGCTTTACTCTGGAAACACCATATATTTT
TRBV5-4	-	once	TRBJ1-2	CASSLAGRANYGYTF	TGTGCCAGCAGCTTGGCCGGGAGGGCTAACTATGGCTACACCTTC
TRBV12-5	-	-	TRBJ1-1	CASGLVDGGTEAFF	TGTGCTAGTGGTTTGGTGGACGGGGGGACTGAAGCTTTCTTT
TRBV10-3	-	-	TRBJ2-3	CAISESNEGDTQYF	TGTGCCATCAGTGAGTCGAACGAGGGAGATACGCAGTATTTT
TRBV4-3	-	-	TRBJ1-5	CASSQDRGASSYQPQHF	TGCGCCAGCAGCCAAGACAGGGGAGCCTCTTCCTATCAGCCCCAGCATTTT
TRBV28	-	-	TRBJ1-2	CASSLGEANYGYTF	TGTGCCAGCAGTTTAGGAGAAGCTAACTATGGCTACACCTTC
TRBV9	TRBD2	-	TRBJ2-2	CASSVGPWGGNTGELFF	TGTGCCAGCAGCGTAGGTCCTTGGGGGGGTAACACCGGGGAGCTGTTTTTT
TRBV2	-	-	TRBJ2-2	CASQGDNTGELFF	TGTGCCAGCCAAGGGGACAACACCGGGGAGCTGTTTTTT
TRBV2	TRBD2	-	TRBJ2-7	CASLTSGYSYEQYF	TGTGCCAGTCTGACTAGCGGCTACTCCTACGAGCAGTACTTC
TRBV19	TRBD2	-	TRBJ2-3	CASSTRDYTDTQYF	TGTGCCAGTAGTACCCGGGACTACACAGATACGCAGTATTTT
TRBV5-1	TRBD1	-	TRBJ2-7	CASSIRDRTYEQYF	TGCGCCAGCAGCATCCGGGACAGGACTTACGAGCAGTACTTC
TRBV9	-	once	TRBJ2-5	CASSVDRSETQYF	TGTGCCAGCAGCGTAGACAGATCGGAGACCCAGTACTTC
TRBV2	-	-	TRBJ2-1	CASRTTDEQFF	TGTGCCAGCAGAACTACAGATGAGCAGTTCTTC
TRBV19	-	-	TRBJ2-1	CASTNYNEQFF	TGTGCCAGTACTAATTACAATGAGCAGTTCTTC
TRBV5-1	TRBD2	-	TRBJ2-2	CASSSSPSGRTGELFF	TGCGCCAGCAGCTCTTCGCCTAGCGGGAGAACCGGGGAGCTGTTTTTT
TRBV19	TRBD2	-	TRBJ2-5	CASRTGGGETQYF	TGTGCCAGTCGCACGGGAGGAGGAGAGACCCAGTACTTC
TRBV6-5	TRBD1	-	TRBJ2-7	CASSYGTGITSYEQYF	TGTGCCAGCAGTTACGGGACAGGGATTACCTCCTACGAGCAGTACTTC
TRBV7-3	TRBD2	-	TRBJ2-3	CASSAGLGRSDTQYF	TGTGCCAGCAGCGCGGGACTCGGGAGGTCAGATACGCAGTATTTT
TRBV28	-	few	TRBJ1-1	CASSDRQRTEAFF	TGTGCCAGCAGTGACCGACAGCGCACTGAAGCTTTCTTT
TRBV19	-	-	TRBJ2-7	CASSPHHQGSYEQYF	TGTGCCAGTAGCCCTCACCATCAGGGTTCATACGAGCAGTACTTC
TRBV10-1	TRBD1	few	TRBJ2-7	CASSETTTGNYEQYF	TGCGCCAGCAGTGAAACTACGACAGGGAATTACGAGCAGTACTTC
TRBV18	TRBD1	-	TRBJ1-5	CASSPGTGGDQPQHF	TGTGCCAGCTCACCAGGGACAGGGGGAGATCAGCCCCAGCATTTT
TRBV30	-	-	TRBJ2-2	CAWGPFRRGTGELFF	TGTGCCTGGGGGCCCTTCCGTAGGGGAACCGGGGAGCTGTTTTTT
TRBV7-7	TRBD2	-	TRBJ2-3	CASSDGLADSTDTQYF	TGTGCTAGCAGCGATGGACTAGCGGATAGCACAGATACGCAGTATTTT
TRBV5-5	-	-	TRBJ2-5	CASSLWSQETQYF	TGTGCCAGCAGCTTGTGGAGCCAAGAGACCCAGTACTTC
TRBV7-2	TRBD2	-	TRBJ2-7	CASSPSHGGGGYEQYF	TGTGCCAGCAGCCCCTCCCATGGCGGGGGGGGCTACGAGCAGTACTTC
TRBV11-2	TRBD1	-	TRBJ1-1	CASSRTGGKTEAFF	TGTGCCAGCAGCCGGACAGGGGGTAAGACTGAAGCTTTCTTT
TRBV7-2	-	-	TRBJ2-3	CASKRGQRSDTQYF	TGTGCCAGCAAGAGGGGTCAGCGTTCAGATACGCAGTATTTT
TRBV9	-	-	TRBJ2-1	CASSPLHGARRSYNEQFF	TGTGCCAGCAGCCCTCTTCATGGCGCCCGGAGGTCCTACAATGAGCAGTTCTTC